These 27 T cell receptor beta chains came from one sample sequenced in a study of shared clonotypes between healthy human individuals. The assay was immunoSEQ multiplex PCR, and TCRdb's table has in-frame clones only and misses some. The data contain 2 million to 3 million clones, roughly 93% of them seen just once; the ten biggest clones take up approximately 0.36%. The sample was naive CD4+ T cells from PBMCs. Subset specified: CD45RA+ positively selected. The receptor source for this set is a man aged 18 to 30 in good health. Some clones in this sample may be carry-over from other donors' samples.

J is TRBJ2-5 and V is TRBV7-8; D possibly corresponds to TRBD2 (6 bases). Germline-derived CDR1 and CDR2 are SGHVS and FQNEAQ. Between the trimmed V and J ends, which lost 5 bases and 0 bases, there was a span of 13 bases. The CDR3 is 15 amino acids. The CDR3 sequence is CASSPGGVYQETQYF. DNA for the CDR3: TGTGCCAGCAGCCCGGGCGGGGTGTACCAAGAGACCCAGTACTTC.

The chain uses TRBV28 and TRBJ1-1, with TRBD1 as a possible D gene (5 bases). Germline V gives CDR1 MDHEN, CDR2 SYDVKM. The CDR3 spans 15 residues. Trimming removed 3 bases from V and 5 bases from J, with 16 bases in between. CDR3 loop: CASSLIIYGATEAFF. In nucleotides, the CDR3 is TGTGCCAGCAGTTTGATTATATACGGGGCTACTGAAGCTTTCTTT.

Note on this clone: Other DNA sequences of this sample code for an identical CDR3. This sequence joins TRBV4-1 and TRBJ2-7; D perhaps matches TRBD2 (6 bases). V lost 5 bases and J lost 0, with 8 bases in between. This CDR3 has 13 amino acids. Germline V gene data show CDR1 as MGHRA and CDR2 as YSYEKL. The CDR3 loop reads CASSGGSSYEQYF. The DNA for the CDR3 is TGCGCCAGCAGCGGGGGGAGCTCCTACGAGCAGTACTTC.

The chain links TRBV5-1 to TRBJ2-5, with D perhaps given as TRBD1 or TRBD2 (5 bases each). Germline values: CDR1 SGHRS, CDR2 YFSETQ. With 1 base removed from V and 2 bases from J, the gap between germline ends came to 15 bases. The CDR3 is 16 amino acids. The CDR3 spells CASSLTGTRVQETQYF. CDR3 DNA: TGCGCCAGCAGCTTGACTGGGACCAGAGTGCAAGAGACCCAGTACTTC.

The CDR3 DNA reads TGTGCCAGCAGTTACACACCCGGGACAACCTACGAGCAGTACTTC. It specifies CASSYTPGTTYEQYF. The chain couples TRBV6-5 to TRBJ2-7; TRBD1 is a possible D gene (6 bases). Germline CDR1 MNHEY, CDR2 SVGAGI. The length of the CDR3 is 15 residues. V lost 2 bases to trimming and J lost 2 bases, with 13 bases between them.

This clone has just one count. The rearrangement links TRBV28 to TRBJ1-5; TRBD1 aligns across 8 bases. The CDR3 is 15 residues long. Unmatched junction bases numbered 4, after V lost 4 bases and J lost 2 bases. The germline V gene has CDR1 MDHEN and CDR2 SYDVKM. CDR3 bases: TGTGCCAGCAGTTCTGACAGGGGCGGCAATCAGCCCCAGCATTTT. It yields the protein CASSSDRGGNQPQHF.

The chain combines TRBV7-9 with TRBJ2-2; D not certain. The CDR3 runs 14 residues. Germline V gives CDR1 SEHNR, CDR2 FQNEAQ (reference sequence). Trimming shortened V by 3 bases and J by 0 bases, and 5 bases separated the two germline ends. The DNA of the CDR3 is TGTGCCAGCAGCTTCGTTACGAACACCGGGGAGCTGTTTTTT. Amino acid sequence: CASSFVTNTGELFF.

The V call is TRBV27, the J call TRBJ1-6; 7 bases are shared with TRBD1. This CDR3 is built from 16 residues. Germline CDR1 and CDR2: MNHEY and SMNVEV (reference sequence). Losses at the gene ends were 6 bases for V and 2 bases for J; bases not matched to a gene: 7. The CDR3 DNA reads as TGTGCCAGCAGCAACAGCAGGGGGACCTATAATTCACCCCTCCACTTT. This sequence encodes CASSNSRGTYNSPLHF.

The rearrangement uses TRBV28 and TRBJ2-7, with 7 bases that match TRBD1. The J segment lost 4 bases and the V segment lost 2 bases, leaving 5 bases of the junction unmatched. CDR1 and CDR2 from the germline V gene are MDHEN and SYDVKM. The CDR3 has 14 residues. The CDR3 DNA follows: TGTGCCAGCAGTTTAGGGACAGCCGCTTACGAGCAGTACTTC. It encodes CASSLGTAAYEQYF. Full variable domain (remainder filled in from reference TRBV28 and TRBJ2-7): DVKVTQSSRYLVKRTGEKVFLECVQDMDHENMFWYRQDPGLGLRLIYFSYDVKMKEKGDIPEGYSVSREKKERFSLILESASTNQTSMYLCASSLGTAAYEQYFGPGTRLTVT.

Note on this clone: The same CDR3 arises from other DNA sequences in this sample as well. DNA for the CDR3: TGTGCCAGCTCACCGGGGGTAGGCTACGAGCAGTACTTC. The encoded protein is CASSPGVGYEQYF. The V and J genes are TRBV18 and TRBJ2-7; the D call may be TRBD1 or TRBD2 (5 bases each). V was shortened by 3 bases and J by 3 bases, with 9 bases between the two germline ends. The CDR3 length is 13 residues. CDR1 is KGHSH, CDR2 LQKENI, per germline.

This clone was picked up one time. The chain joins TRBV6-5 to TRBJ2-7, with unresolved D. V was cut by 4 bases and J by 4 bases, with 17 bases left in between. From germline, CDR1 is MNHEY and CDR2 SVGAGI. This CDR3 comprises 15 residues. CDR3 in DNA: TGTGCCAGCAGTTTAAACCAGCGAACGCAATACGAGCAGTACTTC. This encodes CASSLNQRTQYEQYF.

The chain is built from TRBV29-1 and TRBJ2-7; the D gene is possibly TRBD1 (5 bases). Per germline, CDR1 SQVTM and CDR2 ANQGSEA. The germline V and J ends were trimmed by 6 bases and 0 bases, with 9 bases remaining between them. The CDR3 spans 12 residues. CDR3: CSVFDSSYEQYF. The CDR3 DNA sequence: TGCAGCGTATTTGACAGCTCCTACGAGCAGTACTTC.

As to this clone: The same CDR3 also results from other DNA sequences found in this sample. The chain carries TRBV6-5 and TRBJ2-3; no firm D call. The CDR3 spans 13 residues. V lost 0 bases, J lost 5 bases, and 6 bases lay in between. From germline, CDR1 is MNHEY and CDR2 SVGAGI. The CDR3 nucleotides are TGTGCCAGCAGTTACTCGAGAGGAGATACGCAGTATTTT. Residues: CASSYSRGDTQYF.

This clone was seen more than once but under ten times. This CDR3 reads CASSPPIGPQHF. CDR3 nucleotides: TGTGCCAGCTCACCACCGATCGGGCCCCAGCATTTT. This chain links TRBV18 with TRBJ1-5; D is unresolved. The ends were cut back, 0 bases at V and 9 bases at J, with 6 bases in the middle. The CDR3 loop spans 12 amino acids. Germline CDR1 KGHSH, CDR2 LQKENI.

The chain carries TRBV28 and TRBJ1-2; the D is unclear. The V end was cut by 6 bases, the J end by 6 bases, with 11 bases between. CDR1 is MDHEN, CDR2 SYDVKM, per germline. The CDR3 loop spans 12 amino acids. CDR3 DNA sequence: TGTGCCAGCAGGGCGAGGCAGGATGGCTACACCTTC. Protein sequence: CASRARQDGYTF.

The genes are TRBV2 and TRBJ2-7; D uncertain. With 6 bases removed from V and 0 bases from J, the gap between germline ends came to 15 bases. The V gene's germline CDR1 is SNHLY and CDR2 FYNNEI. The CDR3 loop spans 15 amino acids. The chain's CDR3 is CASRRRGPGSYEQYF. The CDR3 DNA is TGTGCCAGCAGACGAAGAGGACCGGGCTCCTACGAGCAGTACTTC.

The chain employs TRBV6-1 and TRBJ2-7, with 8 positions matching TRBD1. With V trimmed by 6 bases and J by 3 bases, 10 bases remained unmatched. Germline CDR1 reads MNHNS; CDR2 reads SASEGT. This CDR3 has 15 amino acids. CDR3 region: CASRPLRQGSYEQYF. CDR3 sequence (DNA): TGTGCCAGCAGACCCCTGCGACAGGGGAGCTACGAGCAGTACTTC.

A word on this clone: This CDR3 is also generated by other DNA sequences in the sample. This rearrangement joins TRBV28 to TRBJ1-5; D remains ambiguous. Germline values: CDR1 MDHEN, CDR2 SYDVKM. The V end lost 3 bases, the J end lost 9 bases, and 9 bases lay between the germline ends. The CDR3 is made up of 12 amino acids. In DNA form, the CDR3 reads TGTGCCAGCAGTTTGCTCGGTCTGCCCCAGCATTTT. Translating gives CASSLLGLPQHF.

The gene calls are TRBV11-2 and TRBJ1-1; D might be TRBD1 (5 bases). The CDR3 covers 15 residues. V dropped 1 base and J dropped 7 bases, with 16 bases sitting between them. Germline assignment: CDR1 SGHAT and CDR2 FQNNGV. The CDR3 nucleotides are TGTGCCAGCAGCTTAGTGGGAAAGGGGAGTGGTGAAGCTTTCTTT. It encodes CASSLVGKGSGEAFF.

Notes on this clone: An end of the junction does not agree with germline; a read error may underlie this. V and J are TRBV5-6 and TRBJ1-2; TRBD1 aligns across 9 bases. The V gene's germline CDR1 is SGHDT and CDR2 YYEEEE. The CDR3 runs to 13 residues. CDR3 in amino acids: CAGSLDRGHGYTF. For the CDR3, the DNA is TGTGCCGGCAGCTTGGACAGGGGTCATGGCTACACCTTC.

This chain uses TRBV4-2 with TRBJ2-7; tentatively, D is TRBD1 (6 bases). The CDR3 extends over 16 amino acids. CDR1 is LGHNA and CDR2 is YNFKEQ in the germline V gene. V lost 1 base, J lost 0 bases, and 13 bases lay in between. The CDR3 sequence: CASSQGRDTSSYEQYF. The CDR3 DNA follows: TGTGCCAGCAGCCAAGGAAGGGACACGAGCTCCTACGAGCAGTACTTC.

As concerns this clone: The same CDR3 arises from other DNA sequences in this sample as well. The chain carries TRBV7-3 and TRBJ1-1; no definite D call. CDR3 size: 13 residues. Germline V gives CDR1 SGHTA, CDR2 FQGTGA. V shed 2 bases and J shed 4 bases, with 8 bases lying between them. CDR3 DNA: TGTGCCAGCAGCTTAGGTAGGGCCACTGAAGCTTTCTTT. It codes for CASSLGRATEAFF. Full variable domain (remainder filled in from reference TRBV7-3 and TRBJ1-1): GAGVSQTPSNKVTEKGKYVELRCDPISGHTALYWYRQSLGQGPEFLIYFQGTGAADDSGLPNDRFFAVRPEGSVSTLKIQRTERGDSAVYLCASSLGRATEAFFGQGTRLTVV.

The V gene is TRBV7-9, the J gene TRBJ2-7, with D possibly matching TRBD1 (6 bases). Germline CDR1 is SEHNR and CDR2 is FQNEAQ (reference sequence). Trimming stripped 5 bases from V and 2 bases from J, with 13 bases between. This CDR3 comprises 14 residues. CDR3 loop: CASSNTQGPYEQYF. As DNA, the CDR3 is TGTGCCAGCAGCAACACACAGGGCCCCTACGAGCAGTACTTC.

Comments on this clone: A much bigger clone sits one base away, suggesting this may be a read error. The same CDR3 arises from other DNA sequences in this sample as well. V usage is TRBV5-1 and J usage is TRBJ2-5; 8 positions agree with TRBD1. The V gene's germline CDR1 is SGHRS and CDR2 YFSETQ. V dropped 0 bases and J dropped 3; count of bases not matched to a gene: 4. The CDR3 contains 15 residues. Written as DNA, the CDR3 is TGCGCCAGCAGCTTGGCCGGGACAGGAGAAGAGACCCAGTACTTC. It specifies CASSLAGTGEETQYF.

This clone was seen just once. This chain links TRBV4-2 with TRBJ2-2; D is perhaps TRBD2 (6 bases). Germline CDR1 is LGHNA and CDR2 is YNFKEQ. V gave up 0 bases and J gave up 1 base, with 12 bases separating them. This CDR3 has 17 amino acids. In DNA form, the CDR3 reads TGTGCCAGCAGCCAAGATGCGGGATTCCAGAACACCGGGGAGCTGTTTTTT. Its translation is CASSQDAGFQNTGELFF.

This chain joins TRBV7-9 and TRBJ2-3, with TRBD2 identical over 8 bases. The CDR3 runs 15 residues. The germline V gene has CDR1 SEHNR and CDR2 FQNEAQ (reference sequence). Unmatched junction bases numbered 8, after V lost 9 bases and J lost 0 bases. The CDR3 loop is CASIGRGGSTDTQYF. CDR3 DNA: TGTGCCAGTATCGGGAGGGGCGGAAGCACAGATACGCAGTATTTT. The variable domain in full, with the rest retrieved from reference TRBV7-9 and TRBJ2-3, is DTGVSQNPRHKITKRGQNVTFRCDPISEHNRLYWYRQTLGQGPEFLTYFQNEAQLEKSRLLSDRFSAERPKGSFSTLEIQRTEQGDSAMYLCASIGRGGSTDTQYFGPGTRLTVL.

This chain uses TRBV11-2 with TRBJ1-1, with 7 nucleotides matching TRBD1. V was clipped by 5 bases and J by 3 bases; unmatched bases: 9. The germline V gene encodes CDR1 SGHAT and CDR2 FQNNGV. The CDR3 sequence is 15 residues long. The CDR3: CASSDRRQGDTEAFF. The DNA of the CDR3 is TGTGCCAGCAGCGACCGCAGACAGGGTGACACTGAAGCTTTCTTT.